This T cell receptor (beta chain) originates from a study of T cells in localized non-small cell lung cancer. Libraries were prepared by immunoSEQ multiplex PCR; TCRdb keeps only in-frame clonotypes and omits some of them. The table lists 20,000 to 25,000 clones, about 91% of them singletons. The receptor was derived from a woman aged 40 to 75 with stage III lung adenocarcinoma. The sample in question was peripheral blood mononuclear cells, obtained before any cancer treatment.

The CDR3 protein is CASSLAGLAGDEQYF. As DNA, the CDR3 is TGTGCCAGCAGCTTAGCGGGACTAGCGGGAGACGAGCAGTACTTC. The chain couples TRBV7-6 to TRBJ2-7; 14 bases align to TRBD2. Germline V gives CDR1 SGHVS, CDR2 FNYEAQ. The CDR3 spans 15 residues. Trimming at V came to 0 bases and at J to 5 bases, leaving 0 bases not matched to a gene.